This T cell receptor (beta chain) was found in a study of OX40 agonist ivuxolimab in advanced cancers. Whole-study results and caveats: Averaged across samples, CD8+ T cells carried more expanded clones than CD4+ did.

The assay was immunoSEQ multiplex PCR, and TCRdb's table has in-frame clones only and misses some. Here the sample spans 47,000 or so clones, roughly 90% being singletons. A remark on this clone: No antigen is known for it.

The material sequenced was CD4+ or CD8+ T cells sorted from blood, taken in a trial of the OX40 agonist ivuxolimab. This clonotype originated in an adult with an advanced solid tumor such as melanoma, head and neck, liver or kidney cancer.

CDR3 DNA: TGTGCCAGCAGCCTACTGTCTCGGGATGCGGCTTTCTTT. It yields the protein CASSLLSRDAAFF. This chain joins TRBV28 and TRBJ1-1; D not certain. The CDR3 loop spans 13 amino acids. In germline, CDR1 is MDHEN, CDR2 SYDVKM. Trimming shortened V by 6 bases and J by 11 bases, and 19 bases separated the two germline ends.